These T cell receptor beta chains were read from a single sample in a study of cytomegalovirus exposure and HLA in healthy donors. Only in-frame clones appear in the TCRdb table, and some are missing; sequencing was by immunoSEQ multiplex PCR. The table lists about 94,000 clones, around 69% of them singletons. Material for sequencing was PBMCs. Receptors originate from a man aged 30 to 45 in good health and CMV-seronegative. Both conserved end residues are part of each CDR3. D genes are given only for firm matches. Not every row has a clone size; where given, it reads once, few, many or a size class.

j_call,v_call,cdr3_length,clone_size,d_call,cdr3_aa,cdr3_nt
TRBJ2-7,TRBV27,16,.,TRBD2,CASTATSGRARYEQYF,TGTGCCAGCACCGCGACTAGCGGGAGGGCCAGGTACGAGCAGTACTTC
TRBJ2-6,TRBV7-9,16,once,.,CASSSPGKAGANVLTF,TGTGCCAGCAGCTCCCCGGGTAAGGCTGGGGCCAACGTCCTGACTTTC
TRBJ2-2,TRBV9,14,.,.,CASSTLTGNRELFF,TGTGCCAGCAGCACATTAACAGGGAACCGGGAGCTGTTTTTT
TRBJ2-3,TRBV7-6,15,.,TRBD1,CASSPRQGSTDTQYF,TGTGCCAGCAGCCCCCGACAGGGCAGCACAGATACGCAGTATTTT
TRBJ2-3,TRBV19,15,few,.,CASRSNRAPTDTQYF,TGTGCCAGTCGTAGCAACAGGGCACCCACAGATACGCAGTATTTT
TRBJ2-4,TRBV28,16,.,.,CASREEGGVAKNIQYF,TGTGCCAGCAGGGAAGAGGGCGGAGTAGCCAAAAACATTCAGTACTTC
TRBJ2-1,TRBV7-3,16,.,.,CASSSPRIAKEDEQFF,TGTGCCAGCAGCTCCCCTCGGATAGCAAAAGAGGATGAGCAGTTCTTC
TRBJ1-4,TRBV2,15,few,.,CASTIQRQGNEKLFF,TGTGCCAGCACCATTCAACGCCAGGGAAATGAAAAACTGTTTTTT
TRBJ1-5,TRBV19,12,.,.,CASSQTYQPQHF,TGTGCCAGTAGTCAAACTTATCAGCCCCAGCATTTT
TRBJ2-7,TRBV6-5,14,.,.,CASSYGAGIDEQYF,TGTGCCAGCAGTTACGGGGCAGGGATCGACGAGCAGTACTTC
TRBJ2-5,TRBV28,15,.,.,CASSFARGWGETQYF,TGTGCCAGCAGTTTTGCTAGGGGGTGGGGGGAGACCCAGTACTTC
TRBJ1-1,TRBV5-4,16,.,.,CASSFITRVPGTEAFF,TGTGCCAGCAGCTTCATCACCAGGGTACCCGGGACTGAAGCTTTCTTT
TRBJ1-3,TRBV11-1,16,.,TRBD1,CASRTSGQGSLNTIYF,TGTGCCAGCAGGACCTCGGGACAGGGGTCATTGAACACCATATATTTT
TRBJ1-2,TRBV9,13,.,TRBD1,CASSEQGEHGYTF,TGTGCCAGCAGCGAACAGGGGGAACATGGCTACACCTTC
TRBJ2-1,TRBV7-2,17,.,TRBD2,CASSLLPGLAGVPEQFF,TGTGCCAGCAGCTTACTTCCGGGACTAGCGGGAGTACCTGAGCAGTTCTTC
TRBJ1-5,TRBV2,17,.,TRBD1,CASSEARDRGPNQPQHF,TGTGCCAGCAGTGAAGCCCGGGACAGGGGTCCCAATCAGCCCCAGCATTTT
TRBJ2-7,TRBV13,13,.,TRBD1,CASRDRVTYEQYF,TGTGCCAGCCGGGACAGGGTGACCTACGAGCAGTACTTC
TRBJ1-2,TRBV4-3,14,.,.,CASSQPGRGYGYTF,TGCGCCAGCAGCCAACCGGGGAGAGGCTATGGCTACACCTTC
TRBJ2-1,TRBV5-4,17,.,.,CASSLVGVLGLNNEQFF,TGTGCCAGCAGCTTGGTCGGGGTTTTGGGGTTGAACAATGAGCAGTTCTTC
TRBJ2-7,TRBV4-1,13,.,.,CASSQDVSYEQYF,TGCGCCAGCAGCCAAGACGTCTCCTACGAGCAGTACTTC
TRBJ2-7,TRBV27,16,once,TRBD1,CASSLGPGQGWYEQYF,TGTGCCAGCAGTTTAGGGCCGGGACAGGGTTGGTACGAGCAGTACTTC
TRBJ2-3,TRBV9,13,.,.,CASSVQSLDTQYF,TGTGCCAGCAGCGTACAATCACTAGATACGCAGTATTTT
TRBJ2-2,TRBV9,15,.,TRBD1,CASSAGQGEAGELFF,TGTGCCAGCAGCGCTGGACAGGGGGAAGCCGGGGAGCTGTTTTTT
TRBJ2-5,TRBV27,16,.,.,CASSFWGGAPKETQYF,TGTGCCAGCAGTTTTTGGGGCGGGGCTCCTAAAGAGACCCAGTACTTC
TRBJ2-7,TRBV7-3,15,.,TRBD2,CASSLMGGFSYEQYF,TGTGCCAGCAGCCTTATGGGAGGGTTTTCCTACGAGCAGTACTTC